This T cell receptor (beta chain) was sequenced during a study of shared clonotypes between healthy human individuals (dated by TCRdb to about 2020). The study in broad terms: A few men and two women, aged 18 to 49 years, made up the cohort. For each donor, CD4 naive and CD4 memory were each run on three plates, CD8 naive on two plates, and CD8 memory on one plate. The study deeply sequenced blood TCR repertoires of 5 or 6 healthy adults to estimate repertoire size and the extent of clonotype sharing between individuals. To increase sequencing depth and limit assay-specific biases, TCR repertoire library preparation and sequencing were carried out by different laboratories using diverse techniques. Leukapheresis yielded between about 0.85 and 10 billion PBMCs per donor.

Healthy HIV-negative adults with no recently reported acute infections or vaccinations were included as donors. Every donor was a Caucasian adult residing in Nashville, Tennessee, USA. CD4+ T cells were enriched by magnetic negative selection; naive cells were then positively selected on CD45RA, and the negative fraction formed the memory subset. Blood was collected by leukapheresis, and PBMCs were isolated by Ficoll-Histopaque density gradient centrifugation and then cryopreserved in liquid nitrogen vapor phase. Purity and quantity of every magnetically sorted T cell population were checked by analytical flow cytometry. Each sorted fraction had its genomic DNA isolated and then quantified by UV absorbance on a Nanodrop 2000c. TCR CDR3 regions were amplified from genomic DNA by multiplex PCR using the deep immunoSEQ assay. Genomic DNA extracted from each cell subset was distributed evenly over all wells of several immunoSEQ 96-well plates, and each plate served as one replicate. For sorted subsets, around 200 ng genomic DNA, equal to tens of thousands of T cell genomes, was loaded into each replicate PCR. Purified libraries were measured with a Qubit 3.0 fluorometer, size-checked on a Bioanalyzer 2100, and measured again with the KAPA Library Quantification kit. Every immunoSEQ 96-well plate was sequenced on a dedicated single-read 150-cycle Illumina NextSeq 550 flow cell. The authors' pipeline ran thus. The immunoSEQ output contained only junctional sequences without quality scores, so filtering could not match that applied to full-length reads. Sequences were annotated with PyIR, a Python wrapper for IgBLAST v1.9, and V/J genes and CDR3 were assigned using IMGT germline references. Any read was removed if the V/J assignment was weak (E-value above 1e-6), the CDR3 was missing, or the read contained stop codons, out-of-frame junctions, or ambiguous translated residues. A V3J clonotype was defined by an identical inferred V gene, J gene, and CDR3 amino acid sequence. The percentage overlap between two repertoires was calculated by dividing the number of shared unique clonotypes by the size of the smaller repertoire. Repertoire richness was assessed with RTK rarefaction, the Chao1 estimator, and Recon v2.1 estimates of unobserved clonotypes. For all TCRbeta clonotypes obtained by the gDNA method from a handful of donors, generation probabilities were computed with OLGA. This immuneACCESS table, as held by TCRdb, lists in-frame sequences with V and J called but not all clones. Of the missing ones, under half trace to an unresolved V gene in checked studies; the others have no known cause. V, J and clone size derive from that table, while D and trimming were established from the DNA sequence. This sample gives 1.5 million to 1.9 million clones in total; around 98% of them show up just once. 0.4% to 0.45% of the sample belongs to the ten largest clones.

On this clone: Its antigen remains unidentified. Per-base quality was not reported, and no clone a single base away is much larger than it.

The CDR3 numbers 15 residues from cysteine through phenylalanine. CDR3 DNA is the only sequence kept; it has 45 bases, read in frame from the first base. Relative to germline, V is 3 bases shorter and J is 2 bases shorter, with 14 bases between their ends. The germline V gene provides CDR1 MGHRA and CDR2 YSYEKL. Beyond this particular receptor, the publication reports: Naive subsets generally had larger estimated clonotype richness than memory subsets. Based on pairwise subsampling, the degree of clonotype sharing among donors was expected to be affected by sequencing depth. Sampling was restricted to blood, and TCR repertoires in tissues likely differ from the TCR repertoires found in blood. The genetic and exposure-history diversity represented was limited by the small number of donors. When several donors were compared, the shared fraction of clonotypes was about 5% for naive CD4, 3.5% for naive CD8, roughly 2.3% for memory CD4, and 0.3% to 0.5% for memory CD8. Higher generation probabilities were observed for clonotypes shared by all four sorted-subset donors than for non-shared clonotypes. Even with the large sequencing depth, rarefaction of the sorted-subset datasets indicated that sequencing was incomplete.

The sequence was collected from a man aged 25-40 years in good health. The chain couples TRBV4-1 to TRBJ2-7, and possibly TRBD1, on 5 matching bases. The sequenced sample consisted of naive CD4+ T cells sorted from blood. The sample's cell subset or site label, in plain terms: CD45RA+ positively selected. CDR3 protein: CASSHRVAGTYEQYF. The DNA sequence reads TGCGCCAGCAGCCATCGTGTCGCAGGGACCTACGAGCAGTACTTC.